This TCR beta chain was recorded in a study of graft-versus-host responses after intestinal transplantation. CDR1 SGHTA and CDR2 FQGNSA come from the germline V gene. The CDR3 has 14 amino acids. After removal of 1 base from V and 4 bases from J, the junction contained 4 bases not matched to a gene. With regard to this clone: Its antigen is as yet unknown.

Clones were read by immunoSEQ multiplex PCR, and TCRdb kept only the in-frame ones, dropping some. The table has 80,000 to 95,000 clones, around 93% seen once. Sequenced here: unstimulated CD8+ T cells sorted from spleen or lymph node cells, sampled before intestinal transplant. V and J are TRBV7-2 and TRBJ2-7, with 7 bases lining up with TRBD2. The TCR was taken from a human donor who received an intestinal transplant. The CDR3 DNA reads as TGTGCCAGCAGCTTAGGGCTAGCGGCTTACGAGCAGTACTTC. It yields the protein CASSLGLAAYEQYF.